A single sample is the source of the 23 T cell receptor beta chains below, sequenced in a study of CD8 T cells in ankylosing spondylitis. General observations from the study: Blood of patients with ankylosing spondylitis appeared to be characterized by a TCR beta motif of several highly homologous variants.

One entry per CDR3 protein, called by TCRdb with MiXCR from the 5' RACE reads. The data hold 650,000 to 800,000 distinct CDR3 sequences, with around 20% observed a single time. The antigens these receptors bind are not known. Sequenced input: blood, either unsorted or a sorted T cell fraction (not recorded which). The receptors were sampled from a male donor with ankylosing spondylitis.

This clonotype was seen a few times. This chain joins TRBV29-1 and TRBJ2-3, with TRBD2 matching over 7 bases. CDR1 and CDR2 from the germline V gene are SQVTM and ANQGSEA. There are 12 residues in the CDR3. Losses at the gene ends were 7 bases for V and 9 bases for J; bases not matched to a gene: 10. The CDR3 loop reads CSGGTMAVTQYF. As DNA, the CDR3 is TGCAGCGGGGGGACTATGGCCGTGACGCAGTATTTT.

This clonotype has a handful of counts. The rearrangement uses TRBV29-1 and TRBJ2-7, with D perhaps matching TRBD1 (6 bases). V was pared by 8 bases and J by 2 bases, with 13 bases between. CDR1 is SQVTM, CDR2 ANQGSEA, per germline. CDR3 length: 12 residues. CDR3 in amino acids: CSTGTSAYEQYF. CDR3 DNA sequence: TGCAGCACTGGGACATCGGCCTACGAGCAGTACTTC.

In this sample, this clonotype turned up a few times. This rearrangement joins TRBV7-9 to TRBJ2-7; D not certain. CDR3 length: 15 amino acids. V was pared by 3 bases and J by 3 bases, with 15 bases between. Per the germline V gene, CDR1 is SEHNR and CDR2 is FQNEAQ (reference sequence). This CDR3 reads CASSFGAGKFYEQYF. In nucleotides, the CDR3 is TGTGCCAGCAGCTTCGGCGCAGGCAAGTTCTACGAGCAGTACTTC. The full variable domain, completed using reference TRBV7-9 and TRBJ2-7, is DTGVSQNPRHKITKRGQNVTFRCDPISEHNRLYWYRQTLGQGPEFLTYFQNEAQLEKSRLLSDRFSAERPKGSFSTLEIQRTEQGDSAMYLCASSFGAGKFYEQYFGPGTRLTVT.

This clonotype was observed a few times. CDR3 sequence: CASSFSTGRNTEAFF. The CDR3 DNA is TGTGCCAGCAGTTTTTCGACAGGGAGGAACACTGAAGCTTTCTTT. This chain joins TRBV28 and TRBJ1-1; 7 positions match TRBD1. V trimming: 3 bases; J trimming: 1 base; junction bases outside the gene matches: 5. The CDR3 covers 15 residues. From germline, CDR1 is MDHEN and CDR2 SYDVKM.

In its sample, this clonotype was seen a few times. The chain recombines TRBV29-1 with TRBJ2-1, with TRBD1 identical over 10 bases. J gave up 4 bases and V 7 bases, and 10 bases lay outside the gene matches. Germline CDR1 is SQVTM and CDR2 is ANQGSEA. The CDR3 is 15 residues long. CDR3 residues: CSGQEGTGVYNEQFF. The CDR3 DNA reads TGCAGCGGTCAGGAGGGGACAGGGGTGTACAATGAGCAGTTCTTC.

The chain recombines TRBV20-1 with TRBJ2-1, with 9 positions matching TRBD2. The CDR3 contains 15 residues. The germline gives CDR1 DFQATT, CDR2 SNEGSKA (reference sequence). The ends lost 1 base at V and 4 bases at J; junction bases unmatched: 5. CDR3 in amino acids: CSARALSGSYNEQFF. CDR3 nucleotide sequence: TGCAGTGCTAGAGCTCTTAGCGGGAGTTACAATGAGCAGTTCTTC.

This clonotype was counted between two and nine times. This chain connects TRBV20-1 to TRBJ2-4; D possibly corresponds to TRBD1 (6 bases). The CDR3 is 14 amino acids. Germline CDR1 and CDR2: DFQATT and SNEGSKA (reference sequence). The V and J ends lost 6 bases and 3 bases respectively, with 15 bases between them. CDR3 loop: CSAVNRAGKNIQYF. CDR3 DNA sequence: TGCAGTGCAGTTAACAGGGCGGGCAAAAACATTCAGTACTTC.

The rearrangement joins TRBV20-1 to TRBJ2-3; D is unclear. The V end was cut by 0 bases, the J end by 5 bases, with 6 bases between. Germline assignment: CDR1 DFQATT and CDR2 SNEGSKA (reference sequence). The CDR3 sequence is 12 residues long. CDR3 bases: TGCAGTGCTAGAGATAGGAGAGATACGCAGTATTTT. This sequence encodes CSARDRRDTQYF.

In its sample, this clonotype was seen once. The chain uses TRBV18 and TRBJ1-1, with 7 bases aligning to TRBD1. This CDR3 region has 14 residues. Trimming removed 5 bases from V and 4 bases from J; junction bases left unmatched: 7. The V gene's germline CDR1 is KGHSH and CDR2 LQKENI. The CDR3 sequence: CASSVQGEVTEAFF. In DNA, the CDR3 is TGTGCCAGCTCAGTCCAGGGGGAGGTCACTGAAGCTTTCTTT. The variable domain in full, with the rest retrieved from reference TRBV18 and TRBJ1-1, is NAGVMQNPRHLVRRRGQEARLRCSPMKGHSHVYWYRQLPEEGLKFMVYLQKENIIDESGMPKERFSAEFPKEGPSILRIQQVVRGDSAAYFCASSVQGEVTEAFFGQGTRLTVV.

This clonotype was observed many times. The chain has TRBV6-5 and TRBJ1-1; TRBD1 is a possible D gene (6 bases). This CDR3 is 13 amino acids long. The germline V gene encodes CDR1 MNHEY and CDR2 SVGAGI. V was shortened by 3 bases and J by 4 bases, with 9 bases between the two germline ends. In nucleotides, the CDR3 is TGTGCCAGCAGTTATGTAGGGGGCACTGAAGCTTTCTTT. It encodes CASSYVGGTEAFF.

The CDR3 DNA reads as TGTGCCAGCAGCGGGCCATGGGAGACCCAGTACTTC. It specifies CASSGPWETQYF. The genes are TRBV12-3 or TRBV12-4 and TRBJ2-5; D call uncertain. The CDR3 is 12 residues long. Deletions cut 6 bases from V and 5 bases from J, with 10 bases between.

This clonotype was recorded at least ten times. The chain links TRBV25-1 to TRBJ1-5; D might be TRBD1 (5 bases). The CDR3 is made up of 13 amino acids. Deletions cut 2 bases from V and 4 bases from J, with 6 bases between. CDR1 and CDR2 (germline): MGHDK, SYGVNS. CDR3 loop: CASSEGGNQPQHF. CDR3 bases: TGTGCCAGCAGTGAAGGGGGAAATCAGCCCCAGCATTTT. The variable domain in full, with the rest retrieved from reference TRBV25-1 and TRBJ1-5, is EADIYQTPRYLVIGTGKKITLECSQTMGHDKMYWYQQDPGMELHLIHYSYGVNSTEKGDLSSESTVSRIRTEHFPLTLESARPSHTSQYLCASSEGGNQPQHFGDGTRLSIL.

There are many counts of this clonotype. The rearrangement links TRBV2 to TRBJ2-1; the match to TRBD2 covers 9 bases. The CDR3 runs 16 residues. The germline V gene encodes CDR1 SNHLY and CDR2 FYNNEI. After removal of 4 bases from V and 0 bases from J, the junction contained 4 bases not matched to a gene. This CDR3 reads CASSGGLANSYNEQFF. In DNA, the CDR3 is TGTGCCAGCAGTGGAGGACTAGCGAACTCCTACAATGAGCAGTTCTTC.

The chain uses TRBV3-1 and TRBJ1-1, with 9 nucleotides matching TRBD1. The CDR3 totals 15 residues. Germline V gene sequence: CDR1 LGHDT, CDR2 YNNKEL (reference sequence). The V and J ends lost 5 bases and 1 base, in that order; junction bases with no gene match: 5. The CDR3 sequence is CASSARQGGNTEAFF. The CDR3 DNA reads TGTGCCAGCAGCGCACGACAGGGGGGGAACACTGAAGCTTTCTTT.

This chain joins TRBV6-2 or TRBV6-3 and TRBJ2-1; D possibly uses TRBD1 or TRBD2 (6 bases each). Germline V gene data show CDR1 as MNHEY and CDR2 as SVGEGT. V gave up 4 bases and J gave up 1 base, with 11 bases separating them. The CDR3 runs 15 residues. CDR3 loop: CASSFAGQSYNEQFF. DNA for the CDR3: TGTGCCAGCAGTTTTGCGGGACAATCCTACAATGAGCAGTTCTTC.

This chain joins TRBV28 and TRBJ2-3; D might be TRBD1 (6 bases). Trimming took off 3 bases at V and 4 bases at J, with 11 bases between the two ends. This CDR3 is built from 14 residues. The germline CDR1 and CDR2 sequences are MDHEN and SYDVKM. The CDR3 protein is CASSFLYRADTQYF. In DNA form, the CDR3 reads TGTGCCAGCAGTTTCCTCTACAGGGCAGATACGCAGTATTTT.

This clonotype was counted only a few times. J is TRBJ2-5 and V is TRBV12-3 or TRBV12-4; 8 nucleotides line up with TRBD2. This CDR3 has 15 amino acids. V was pared by 1 base and J by 7 bases, with 8 bases of the junction left unmatched. CDR3 bases: TGTGCCAGCAGTTTAGAAGCGGGGGCCCAGGGGACCCAGTACTTC. Translated: CASSLEAGAQGTQYF.

The gene calls are TRBV4-2 and TRBJ2-1; weak D call: TRBD2 (6 bases). This CDR3 contains 16 residues. CDR1 is LGHNA and CDR2 is YNFKEQ in the germline V gene. Trimming shortened V by 3 bases and J by 4 bases, and 16 bases separated the two germline ends. The CDR3 sequence: CASSHAPSEDYNEQFF. In DNA, the CDR3 is TGTGCCAGCAGCCACGCCCCTAGCGAAGATTACAATGAGCAGTTCTTC.

V usage is TRBV5-4 and J usage is TRBJ2-3; D is unclear. The CDR3 totals 19 residues. Trimming stripped 0 bases from V and 2 bases from J, with 22 bases between. Germline assignment: CDR1 SGHNT and CDR2 YYREEE (reference sequence). CDR3 DNA: TGTGCCAGCAGCTTGGCCAACCCGGCTCTGTCGGCTCACACAGATACGCAGTATTTT. It encodes CASSLANPALSAHTDTQYF.

The chain recombines TRBV11-3 with TRBJ2-5; the D is unclear. This CDR3 contains 14 residues. Germline CDR1 is SGHNT and CDR2 is YENEEA. The V and J ends lost 2 bases and 3 bases respectively, with 10 bases between them. For the CDR3, the DNA is TGTGCCAGCAGCTTAAGAGACAAAGAAGAGACCCAGTACTTC. It codes for CASSLRDKEETQYF.

V and J are TRBV2 and TRBJ1-4; D call uncertain. The CDR3 is 15 amino acids. V was pared by 4 bases and J by 8 bases, with 17 bases between. In germline, CDR1 is SNHLY, CDR2 FYNNEI. CDR3 region: CASSGQNTVEEKLFF. The CDR3 DNA is TGTGCCAGCAGTGGTCAGAATACTGTTGAGGAAAAACTGTTTTTT.

The chain carries TRBV6-1 and TRBJ1-1, with D possibly TRBD1 on 6 matching bases. Germline CDR1 reads MNHNS; CDR2 reads SASEGT. The CDR3 is 14 residues long. Trimming stripped 6 bases from V and 7 bases from J, with 18 bases between. The CDR3 is CASSGTGRNGEAFF. The DNA for the CDR3 is TGTGCCAGCAGCGGAACAGGGCGAAACGGTGAAGCTTTCTTT.

The gene calls are TRBV9 and TRBJ2-6; unclear D gene. Trimming shortened V by 4 bases and J by 0 bases, and 5 bases separated the two germline ends. The CDR3 runs 14 residues. The germline CDR1 and CDR2 sequences are SGDLS and YYNGEE. The CDR3 sequence: CASSQHSGANVLTF. CDR3 in DNA: TGTGCCAGCAGCCAACACTCTGGGGCCAACGTCCTGACTTTC.